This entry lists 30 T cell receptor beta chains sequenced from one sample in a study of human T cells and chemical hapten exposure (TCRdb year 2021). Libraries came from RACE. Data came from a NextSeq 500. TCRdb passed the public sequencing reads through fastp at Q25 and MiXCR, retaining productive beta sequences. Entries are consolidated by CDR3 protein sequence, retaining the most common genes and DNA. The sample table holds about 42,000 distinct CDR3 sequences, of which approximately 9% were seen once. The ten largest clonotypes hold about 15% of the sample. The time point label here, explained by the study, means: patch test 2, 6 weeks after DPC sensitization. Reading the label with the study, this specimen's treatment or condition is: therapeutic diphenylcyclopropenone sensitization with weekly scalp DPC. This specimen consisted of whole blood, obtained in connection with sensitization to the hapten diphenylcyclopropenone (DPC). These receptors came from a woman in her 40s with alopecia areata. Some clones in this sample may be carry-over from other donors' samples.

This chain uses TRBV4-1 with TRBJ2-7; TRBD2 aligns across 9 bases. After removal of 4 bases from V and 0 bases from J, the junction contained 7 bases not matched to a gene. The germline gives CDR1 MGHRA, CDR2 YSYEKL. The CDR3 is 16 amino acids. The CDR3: CASSPMLAGSSYEQYF. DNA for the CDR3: TGCGCCAGCAGCCCCATGCTAGCGGGGAGCTCCTACGAGCAGTACTTC.

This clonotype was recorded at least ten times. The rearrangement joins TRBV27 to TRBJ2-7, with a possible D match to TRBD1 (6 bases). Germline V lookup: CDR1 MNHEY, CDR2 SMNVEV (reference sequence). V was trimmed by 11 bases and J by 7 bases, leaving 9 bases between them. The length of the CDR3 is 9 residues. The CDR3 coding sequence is TGTGCCGGCACAGGGGAGCAGTACTTC. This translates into CAGTGEQYF.

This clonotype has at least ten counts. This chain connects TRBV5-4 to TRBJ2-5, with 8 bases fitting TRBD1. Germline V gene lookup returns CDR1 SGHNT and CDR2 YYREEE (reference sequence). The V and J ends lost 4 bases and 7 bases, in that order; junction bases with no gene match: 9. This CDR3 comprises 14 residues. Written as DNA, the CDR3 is TGTGCCAGCAGCCCGGACAGGGTTGCTAGGACCCAGTACTTC. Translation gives CASSPDRVARTQYF. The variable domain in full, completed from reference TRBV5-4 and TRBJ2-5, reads ETGVTQSPTHLIKTRGQQVTLRCSSQSGHNTVSWYQQALGQGPQFIFQYYREEENGRGNFPPRFSGLQFPNYSSELNVNALELDDSALYLCASSPDRVARTQYFGPGTRLLVL.

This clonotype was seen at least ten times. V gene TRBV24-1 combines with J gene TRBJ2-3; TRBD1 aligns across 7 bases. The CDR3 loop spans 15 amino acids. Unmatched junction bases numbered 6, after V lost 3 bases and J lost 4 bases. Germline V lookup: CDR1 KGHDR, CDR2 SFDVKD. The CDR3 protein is CATSDHRGFPDTQYF. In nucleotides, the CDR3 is TGTGCCACCAGTGATCACAGGGGTTTCCCAGATACGCAGTATTTT.

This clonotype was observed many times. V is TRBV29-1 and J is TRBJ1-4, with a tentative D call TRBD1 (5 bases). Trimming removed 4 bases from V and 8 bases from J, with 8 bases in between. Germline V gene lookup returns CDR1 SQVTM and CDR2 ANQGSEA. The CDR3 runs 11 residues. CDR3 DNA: TGCAGCGTTGCGACAGCCGAAAAACTGTTTTTT. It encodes CSVATAEKLFF.

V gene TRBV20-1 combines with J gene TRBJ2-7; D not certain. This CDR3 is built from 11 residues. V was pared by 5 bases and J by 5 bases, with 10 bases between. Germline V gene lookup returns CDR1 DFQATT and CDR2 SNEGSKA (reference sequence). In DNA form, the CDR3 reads TGCAGTGCTTTCACTGGACACGAGCAGTACTTC. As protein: CSAFTGHEQYF.

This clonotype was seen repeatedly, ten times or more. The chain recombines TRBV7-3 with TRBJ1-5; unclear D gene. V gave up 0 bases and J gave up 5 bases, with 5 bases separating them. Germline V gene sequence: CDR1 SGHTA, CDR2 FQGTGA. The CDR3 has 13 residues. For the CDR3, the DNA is TGTGCCAGCAGCTTAACGAGGGATCAGCCCCAGCATTTT. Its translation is CASSLTRDQPQHF.

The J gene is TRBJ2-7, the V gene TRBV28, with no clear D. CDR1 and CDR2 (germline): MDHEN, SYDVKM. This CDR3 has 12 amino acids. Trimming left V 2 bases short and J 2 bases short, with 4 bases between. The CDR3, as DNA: TGTGCCAGCAGTTTAATCGCCTACGAGCAGTACTTC. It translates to CASSLIAYEQYF.

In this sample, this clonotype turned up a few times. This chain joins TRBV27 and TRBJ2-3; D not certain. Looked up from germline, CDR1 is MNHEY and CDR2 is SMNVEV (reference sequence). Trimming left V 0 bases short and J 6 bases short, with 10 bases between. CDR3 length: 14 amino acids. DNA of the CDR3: TGTGCCAGCAGTTTATCGTCCAGGTACGATACGCAGTATTTT. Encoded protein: CASSLSSRYDTQYF.

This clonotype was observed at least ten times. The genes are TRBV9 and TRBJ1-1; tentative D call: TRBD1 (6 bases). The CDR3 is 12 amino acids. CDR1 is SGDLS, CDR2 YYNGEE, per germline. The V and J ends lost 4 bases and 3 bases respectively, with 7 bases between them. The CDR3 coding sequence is TGTGCCAGCAGCCGACAGGACACTGAAGCTTTCTTT. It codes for CASSRQDTEAFF.

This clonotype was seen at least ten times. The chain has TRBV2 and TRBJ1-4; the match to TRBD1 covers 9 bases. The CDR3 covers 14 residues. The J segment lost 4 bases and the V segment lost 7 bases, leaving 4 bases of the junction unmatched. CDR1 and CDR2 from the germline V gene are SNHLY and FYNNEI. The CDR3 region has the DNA TGTGCCAGCATCCGGGACAGGGTTAATGAAAAACTGTTTTTT. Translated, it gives CASIRDRVNEKLFF.

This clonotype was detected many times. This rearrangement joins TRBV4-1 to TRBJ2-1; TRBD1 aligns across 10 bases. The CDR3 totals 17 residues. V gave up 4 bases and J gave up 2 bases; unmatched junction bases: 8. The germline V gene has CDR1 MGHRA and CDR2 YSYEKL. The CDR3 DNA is TGCGCCAGCAGCCGTGCCCGGGACAGGGGTGCCTACAATGAGCAGTTCTTC. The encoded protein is CASSRARDRGAYNEQFF.

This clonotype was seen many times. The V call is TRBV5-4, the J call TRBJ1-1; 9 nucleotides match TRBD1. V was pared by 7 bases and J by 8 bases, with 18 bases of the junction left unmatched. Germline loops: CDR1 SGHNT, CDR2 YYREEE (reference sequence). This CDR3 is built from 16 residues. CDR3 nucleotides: TGTGCCAGCCGGGGACAGGGCGCTCTCACGAGGACCGAAGCTTTCTTT. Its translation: CASRGQGALTRTEAFF.

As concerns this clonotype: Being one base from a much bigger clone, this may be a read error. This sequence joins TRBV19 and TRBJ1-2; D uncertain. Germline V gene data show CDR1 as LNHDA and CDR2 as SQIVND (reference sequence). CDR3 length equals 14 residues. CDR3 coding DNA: TGTGCCAGAAGTAAGGGCTCACAAGAGGGTGGCTACACCTTC. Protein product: CARSKGSQEGGYTF.

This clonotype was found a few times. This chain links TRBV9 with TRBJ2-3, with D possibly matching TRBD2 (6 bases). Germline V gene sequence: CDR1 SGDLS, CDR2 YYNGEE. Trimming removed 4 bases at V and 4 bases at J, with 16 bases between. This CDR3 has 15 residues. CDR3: CASSLTTSFADTQYF. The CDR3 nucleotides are TGTGCCAGCAGCTTAACTACTAGCTTCGCAGATACGCAGTATTTT.

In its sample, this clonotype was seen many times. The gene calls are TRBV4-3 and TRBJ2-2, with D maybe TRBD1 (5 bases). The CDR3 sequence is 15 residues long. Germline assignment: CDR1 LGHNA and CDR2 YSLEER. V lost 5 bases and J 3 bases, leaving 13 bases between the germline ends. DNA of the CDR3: TGCGCCAGCAGCGCCGTGGGGCTCGACACCGGGGAGCTGTTTTTT. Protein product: CASSAVGLDTGELFF.

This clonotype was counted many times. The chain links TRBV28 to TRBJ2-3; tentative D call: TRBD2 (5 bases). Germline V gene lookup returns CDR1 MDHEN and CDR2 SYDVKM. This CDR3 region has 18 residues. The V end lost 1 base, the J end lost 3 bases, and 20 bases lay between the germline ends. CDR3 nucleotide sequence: TGTGCCAGCAGTTTATCCCCCGGTTGGGGAGTAGGAACAGATACGCAGTATTTT. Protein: CASSLSPGWGVGTDTQYF.

CDR3 bases: TGTGCCAGTCGACAGGGAGGGAGCAATCAGCCCCAGCATTTT. This encodes CASRQGGSNQPQHF. This chain links TRBV28 with TRBJ1-5; 7 nucleotides line up with TRBD1. The V and J ends lost 9 bases and 1 base, in that order; junction bases with no gene match: 6. This CDR3 has 14 residues. The germline V gene encodes CDR1 MDHEN and CDR2 SYDVKM.

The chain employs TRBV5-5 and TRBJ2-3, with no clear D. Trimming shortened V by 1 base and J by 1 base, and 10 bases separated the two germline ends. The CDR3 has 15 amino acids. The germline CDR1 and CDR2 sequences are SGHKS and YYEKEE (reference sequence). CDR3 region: CASSLNTWGTDTQYF. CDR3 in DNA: TGTGCCAGCAGCTTGAATACATGGGGCACAGATACGCAGTATTTT.

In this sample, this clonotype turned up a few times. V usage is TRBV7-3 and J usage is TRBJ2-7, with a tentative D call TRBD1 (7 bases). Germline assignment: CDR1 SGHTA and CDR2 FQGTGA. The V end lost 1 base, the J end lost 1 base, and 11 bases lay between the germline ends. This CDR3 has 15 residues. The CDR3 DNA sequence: TGTGCCAGCAGCTTAAAGGCAGGGGGGTCCTACGAGCAGTACTTC. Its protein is CASSLKAGGSYEQYF.

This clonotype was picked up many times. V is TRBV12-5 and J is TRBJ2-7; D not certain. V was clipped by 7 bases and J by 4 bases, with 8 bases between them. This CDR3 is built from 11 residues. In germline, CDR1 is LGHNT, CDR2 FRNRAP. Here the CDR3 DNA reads TGTGCTAGTGCTACAGCTTACGAGCAGTACTTC. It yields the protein CASATAYEQYF.

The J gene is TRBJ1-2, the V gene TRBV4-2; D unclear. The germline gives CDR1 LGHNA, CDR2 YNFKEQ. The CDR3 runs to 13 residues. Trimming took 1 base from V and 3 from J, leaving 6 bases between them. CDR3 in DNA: TGTGCCAGCAGCCAAGTGCCGGACTATGGCTACACCTTC. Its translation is CASSQVPDYGYTF.

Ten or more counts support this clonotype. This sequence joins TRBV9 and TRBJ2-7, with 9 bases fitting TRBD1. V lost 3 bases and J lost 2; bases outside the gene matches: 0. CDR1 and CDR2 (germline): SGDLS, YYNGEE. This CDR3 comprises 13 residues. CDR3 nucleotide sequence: TGTGCCAGCAGCGGACAGGGGGCCTACGAGCAGTACTTC. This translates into CASSGQGAYEQYF. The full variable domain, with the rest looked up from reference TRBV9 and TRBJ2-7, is DSGVTQTPKHLITATGQRVTLRCSPRSGDLSVYWYQQSLDQGLQFLIQYYNGEERAKGNILERFSAQQFPDLHSELNLSSLELGDSALYFCASSGQGAYEQYFGPGTRLTVT.

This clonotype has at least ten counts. The CDR3 sequence: CASNFKGNTQYF. In nucleotides, the CDR3 is TGTGCCAGCAACTTTAAGGGGAATACGCAGTATTTT. This chain connects TRBV7-2 to TRBJ2-3; tentatively, D is TRBD1 (5 bases). The CDR3 is made up of 12 amino acids. With 7 bases removed from V and 7 bases from J, the gap between germline ends came to 12 bases. Germline V gene data show CDR1 as SGHTA and CDR2 as FQGNSA.

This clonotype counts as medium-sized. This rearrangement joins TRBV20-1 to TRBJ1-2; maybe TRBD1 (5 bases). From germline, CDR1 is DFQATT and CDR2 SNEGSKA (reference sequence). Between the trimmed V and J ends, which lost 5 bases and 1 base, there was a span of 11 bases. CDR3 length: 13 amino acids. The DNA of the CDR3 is TGCAGTGCTGGGGGAGGGGTTAACTATGGCTACACCTTC. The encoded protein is CSAGGGVNYGYTF.

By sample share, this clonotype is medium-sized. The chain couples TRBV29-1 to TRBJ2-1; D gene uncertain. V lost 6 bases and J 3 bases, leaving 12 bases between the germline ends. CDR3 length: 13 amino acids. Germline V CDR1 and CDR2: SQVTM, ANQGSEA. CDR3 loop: CSVARSRYNEQFF. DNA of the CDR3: TGCAGCGTCGCCCGATCCCGCTACAATGAGCAGTTCTTC.

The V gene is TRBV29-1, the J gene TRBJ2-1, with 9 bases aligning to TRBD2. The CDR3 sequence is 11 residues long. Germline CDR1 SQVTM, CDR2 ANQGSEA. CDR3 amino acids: CVASGANEQFF. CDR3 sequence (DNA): TGCGTGGCTAGCGGGGCCAATGAGCAGTTCTTC.

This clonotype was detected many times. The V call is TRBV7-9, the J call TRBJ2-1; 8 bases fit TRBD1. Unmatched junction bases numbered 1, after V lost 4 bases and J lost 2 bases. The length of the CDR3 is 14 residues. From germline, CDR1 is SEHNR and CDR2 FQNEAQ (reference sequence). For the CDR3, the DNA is TGTGCCAGCAGCTCAGGGGGCCCCTACAATGAGCAGTTCTTC. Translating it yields CASSSGGPYNEQFF.

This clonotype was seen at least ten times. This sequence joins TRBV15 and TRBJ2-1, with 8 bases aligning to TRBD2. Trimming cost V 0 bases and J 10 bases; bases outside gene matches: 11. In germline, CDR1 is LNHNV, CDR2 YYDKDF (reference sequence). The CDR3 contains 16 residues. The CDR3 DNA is TGTGCCACCAGCAGAGATCCCATGGTAGCGGGGAAAGAGCAGTTCTTC. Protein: CATSRDPMVAGKEQFF.

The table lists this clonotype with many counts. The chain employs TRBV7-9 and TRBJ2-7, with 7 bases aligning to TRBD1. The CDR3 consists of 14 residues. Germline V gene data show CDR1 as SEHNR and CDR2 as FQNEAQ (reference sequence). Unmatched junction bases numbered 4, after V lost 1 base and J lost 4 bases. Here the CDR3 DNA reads TGTGCCAGCAGCTTAGAAGGGGGCGCGTACGAGCAGTACTTC. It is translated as CASSLEGGAYEQYF.